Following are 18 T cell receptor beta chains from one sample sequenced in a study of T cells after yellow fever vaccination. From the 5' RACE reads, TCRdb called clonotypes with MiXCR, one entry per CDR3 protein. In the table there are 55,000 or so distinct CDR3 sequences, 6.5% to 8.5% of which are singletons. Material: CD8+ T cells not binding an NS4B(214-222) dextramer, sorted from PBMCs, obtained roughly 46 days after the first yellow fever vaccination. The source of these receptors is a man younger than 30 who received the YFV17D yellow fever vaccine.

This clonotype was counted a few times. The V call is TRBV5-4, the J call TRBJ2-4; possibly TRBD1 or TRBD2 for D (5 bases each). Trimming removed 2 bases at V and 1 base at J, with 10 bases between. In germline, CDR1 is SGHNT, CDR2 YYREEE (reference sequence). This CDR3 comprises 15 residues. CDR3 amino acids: CASSFQGEAKNIQYF. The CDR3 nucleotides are TGTGCCAGCAGCTTCCAGGGAGAGGCCAAAAACATTCAGTACTTC.

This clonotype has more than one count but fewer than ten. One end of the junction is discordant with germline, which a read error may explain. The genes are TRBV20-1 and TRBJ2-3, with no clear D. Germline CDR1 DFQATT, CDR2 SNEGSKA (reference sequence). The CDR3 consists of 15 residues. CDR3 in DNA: TGCTGTGCTAGAGATCAGGCGAAGTACACAGATACGCAGTATTTT. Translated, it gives CCARDQAKYTDTQYF.

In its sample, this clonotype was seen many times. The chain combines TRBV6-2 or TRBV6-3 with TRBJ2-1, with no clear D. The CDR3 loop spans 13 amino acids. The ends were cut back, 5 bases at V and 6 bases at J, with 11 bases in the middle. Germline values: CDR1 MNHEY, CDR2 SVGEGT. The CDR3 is CASSILSRNEQFF. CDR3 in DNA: TGTGCCAGCAGTATACTTTCCCGCAATGAGCAGTTCTTC.

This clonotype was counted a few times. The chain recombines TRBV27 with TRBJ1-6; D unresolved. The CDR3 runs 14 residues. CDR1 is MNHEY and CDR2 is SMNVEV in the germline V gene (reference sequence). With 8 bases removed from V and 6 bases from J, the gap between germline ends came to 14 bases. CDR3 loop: CASSEAGFNSPLHF. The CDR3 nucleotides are TGTGCCAGCTCGGAGGCGGGGTTTAATTCACCCCTCCACTTT.

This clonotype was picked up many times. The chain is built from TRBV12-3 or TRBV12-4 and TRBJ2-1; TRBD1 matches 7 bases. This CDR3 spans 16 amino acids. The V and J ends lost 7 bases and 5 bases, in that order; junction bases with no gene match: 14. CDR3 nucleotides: TGTGCCAGCATGTGCCTTTCTTGTGGGACAGACAATGAGCAGTTCTTC. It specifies CASMCLSCGTDNEQFF.

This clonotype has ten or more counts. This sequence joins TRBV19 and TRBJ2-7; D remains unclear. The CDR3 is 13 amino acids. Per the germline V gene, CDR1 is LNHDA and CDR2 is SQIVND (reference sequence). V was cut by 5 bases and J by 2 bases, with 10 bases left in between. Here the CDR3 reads CASSFGPTYEQYF. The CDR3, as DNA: TGTGCCAGTAGTTTTGGCCCAACCTACGAGCAGTACTTC.

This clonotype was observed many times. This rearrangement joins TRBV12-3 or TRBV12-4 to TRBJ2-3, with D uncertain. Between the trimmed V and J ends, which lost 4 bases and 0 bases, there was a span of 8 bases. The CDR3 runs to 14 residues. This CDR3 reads CASSWVHSTDTQYF. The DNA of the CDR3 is TGTGCCAGCAGTTGGGTCCACAGCACAGATACGCAGTATTTT.

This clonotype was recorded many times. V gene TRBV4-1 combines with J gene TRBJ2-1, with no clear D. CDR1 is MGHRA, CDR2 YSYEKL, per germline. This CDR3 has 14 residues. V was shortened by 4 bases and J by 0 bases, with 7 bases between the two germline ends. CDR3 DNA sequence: TGCGCCAGCAGCCCTCCCAGCTCCTACAATGAGCAGTTCTTC. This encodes CASSPPSSYNEQFF.

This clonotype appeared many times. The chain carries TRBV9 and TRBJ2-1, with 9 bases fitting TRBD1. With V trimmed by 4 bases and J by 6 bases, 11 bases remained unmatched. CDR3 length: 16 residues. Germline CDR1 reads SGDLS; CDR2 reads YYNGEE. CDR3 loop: CASSRRDREPLNEQFF. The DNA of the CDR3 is TGTGCCAGCAGCAGACGGGACAGGGAACCTCTCAATGAGCAGTTCTTC.

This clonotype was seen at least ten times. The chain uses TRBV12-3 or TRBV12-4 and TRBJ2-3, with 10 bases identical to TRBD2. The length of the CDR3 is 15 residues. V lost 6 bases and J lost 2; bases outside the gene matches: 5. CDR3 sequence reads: CASSQAGGDTDTQYF. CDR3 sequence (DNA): TGTGCCAGCAGCCAAGCGGGGGGGGACACAGATACGCAGTATTTT.

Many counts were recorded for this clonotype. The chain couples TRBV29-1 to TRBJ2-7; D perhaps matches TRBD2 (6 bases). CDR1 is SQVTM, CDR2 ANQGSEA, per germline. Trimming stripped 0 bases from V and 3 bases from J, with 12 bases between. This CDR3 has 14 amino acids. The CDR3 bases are TGCAGCGTTGAAGATCCTCGGGGGAACTACGAGCAGTACTTC. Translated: CSVEDPRGNYEQYF.

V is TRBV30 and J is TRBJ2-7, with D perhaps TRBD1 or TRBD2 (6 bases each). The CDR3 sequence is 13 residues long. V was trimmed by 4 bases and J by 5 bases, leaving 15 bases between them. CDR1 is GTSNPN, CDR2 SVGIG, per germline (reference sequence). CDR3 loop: CAWTRGLRHEQYF. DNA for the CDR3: TGTGCCTGGACCCGGGGGCTCCGCCACGAGCAGTACTTC.

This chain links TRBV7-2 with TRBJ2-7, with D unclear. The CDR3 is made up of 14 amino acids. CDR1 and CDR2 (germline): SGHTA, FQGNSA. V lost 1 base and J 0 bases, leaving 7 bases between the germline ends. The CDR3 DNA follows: TGTGCCAGCAGCTTAGTAAGGAGCTCCTACGAGCAGTACTTC. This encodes CASSLVRSSYEQYF.

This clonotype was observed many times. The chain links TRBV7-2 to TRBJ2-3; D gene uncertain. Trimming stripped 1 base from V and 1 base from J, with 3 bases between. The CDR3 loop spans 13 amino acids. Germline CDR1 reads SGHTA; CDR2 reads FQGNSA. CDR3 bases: TGTGCCAGCAGCTTAGACGGCACAGATACGCAGTATTTT. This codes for CASSLDGTDTQYF.

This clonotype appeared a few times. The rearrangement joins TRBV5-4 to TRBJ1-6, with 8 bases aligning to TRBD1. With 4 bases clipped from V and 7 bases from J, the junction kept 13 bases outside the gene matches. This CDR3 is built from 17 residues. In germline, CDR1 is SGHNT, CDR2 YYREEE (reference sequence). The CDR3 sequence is CASSIPGQAGGNSPLHF. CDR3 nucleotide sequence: TGTGCCAGCAGCATTCCGGGACAGGCCGGAGGCAATTCACCCCTCCACTTT.

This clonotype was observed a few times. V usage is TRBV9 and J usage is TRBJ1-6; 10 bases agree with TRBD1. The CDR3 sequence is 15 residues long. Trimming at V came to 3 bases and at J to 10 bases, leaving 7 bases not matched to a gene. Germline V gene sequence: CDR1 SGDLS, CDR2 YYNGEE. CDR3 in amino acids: CASSATGTGVSPLHF. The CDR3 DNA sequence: TGTGCCAGCAGCGCGACCGGGACAGGGGTATCACCCCTCCACTTT.

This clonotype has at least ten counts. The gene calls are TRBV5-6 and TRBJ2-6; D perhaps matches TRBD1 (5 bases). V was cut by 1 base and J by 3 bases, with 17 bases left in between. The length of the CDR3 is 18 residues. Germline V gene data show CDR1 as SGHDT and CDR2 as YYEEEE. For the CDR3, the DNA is TGTGCCAGCAGCTTGCTAGGCAGGGTGGGAATTGGGGCCAACGTCCTGACTTTC. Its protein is CASSLLGRVGIGANVLTF.

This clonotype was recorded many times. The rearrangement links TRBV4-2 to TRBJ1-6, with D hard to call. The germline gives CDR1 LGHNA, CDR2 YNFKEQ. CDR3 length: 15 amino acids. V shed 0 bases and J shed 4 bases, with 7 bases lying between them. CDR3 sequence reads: CASSQEGSYNSPLHF. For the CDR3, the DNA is TGTGCCAGCAGCCAAGAAGGTAGTTATAATTCACCCCTCCACTTT.